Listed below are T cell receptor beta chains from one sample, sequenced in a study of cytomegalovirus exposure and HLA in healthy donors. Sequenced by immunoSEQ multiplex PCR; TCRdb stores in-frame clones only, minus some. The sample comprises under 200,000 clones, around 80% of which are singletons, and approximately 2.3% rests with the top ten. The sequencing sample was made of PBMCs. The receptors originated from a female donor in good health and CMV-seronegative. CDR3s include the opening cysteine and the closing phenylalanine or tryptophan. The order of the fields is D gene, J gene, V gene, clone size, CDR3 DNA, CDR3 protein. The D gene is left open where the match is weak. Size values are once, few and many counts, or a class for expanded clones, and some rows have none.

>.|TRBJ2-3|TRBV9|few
TGTGCCAGCAGCGTAGTCTCTTCCGGCACAGATACGCAGTATTTT
CASSVVSSGTDTQYF
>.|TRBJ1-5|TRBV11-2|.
TGTGCCAGCAGCTTGGAGAGGGTGGGTCAGCCCCAGCATTTT
CASSLERVGQPQHF
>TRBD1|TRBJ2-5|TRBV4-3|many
TGCGCCAGCAGCCCCACCGGACAGGGCCAAGAGACCCAGTACTTC
CASSPTGQGQETQYF
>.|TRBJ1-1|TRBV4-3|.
TGCGCCAGCAGCCAGCAGGGGTTCACTGAAGCTTTCTTT
CASSQQGFTEAFF
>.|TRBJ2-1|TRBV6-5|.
TGTGCCAGCAGTTACTCAGAAGCGTCCAATGAGCAGTTCTTC
CASSYSEASNEQFF
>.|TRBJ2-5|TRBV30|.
TGTGCCTGGAGTCTTGGCTGGTTGGCCAGGGATGAGGAGACCCAGTACTTC
CAWSLGWLARDEETQYF
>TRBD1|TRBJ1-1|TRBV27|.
TGTGCCAGCAGTCCGGGGACAGGGGGCCCCTTTGAAGCTTTCTTT
CASSPGTGGPFEAFF
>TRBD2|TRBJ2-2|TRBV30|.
TGTGCCTGGACCCTTGGGACTAGCGGGAGCCTGGCTCCCGGGGAGCTGTTTTTT
CAWTLGTSGSLAPGELFF
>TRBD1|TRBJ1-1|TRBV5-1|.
TGCGCCAGCAGCTCGACAGGGGACACTGAAGCTTTCTTT
CASSSTGDTEAFF
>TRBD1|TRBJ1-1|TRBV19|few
TGTGCCAGTAGTCCTTTCTTCGGACAGGGATACACTGAAGCTTTCTTT
CASSPFFGQGYTEAFF
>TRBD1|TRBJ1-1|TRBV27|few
TGTGCCAGCAGTTTATCTGGCAGGGGGCGCGGAGCTTTCTTT
CASSLSGRGRGAFF
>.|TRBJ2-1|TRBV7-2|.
TGTGCCAGTGGGGGGAGCTCCTACAATGAGCAGTTCTTC
CASGGSSYNEQFF